These T cell receptor beta chains were read from a single sample in a study of regulatory T cells in long-lasting Graves disease. One entry per CDR3 protein results from TCRdb running MiXCR on the multiplex PCR reads. In the table there are approximately 350,000 distinct CDR3 sequences, 16% of which are singletons. This same sample was also taken into another study, of T cells in Graves' hyperthyroidism and ophthalmopathy.

Specimen: peripheral blood mononuclear cells (PBMCs), collected at new diagnosis, from a patient treated with antithyroid drugs. The origin of the receptors is a man aged 35 to 55 with Graves disease. CDR3s include the opening cysteine and the closing phenylalanine or tryptophan.

J	V	CDR3
TRBJ2-5	TRBV12-3/TRBV12-4	CASTLGGSAKETQYF
TRBJ1-5	TRBV20-1	CSAHRQGFDQPQHF
TRBJ2-3	TRBV7-6	CASSISTYTTQYF
TRBJ1-5	TRBV18	CASSSTGGRQPQHF
TRBJ2-2	TRBV28	CASSLWGAGELFF
TRBJ1-1	TRBV20-1	CSASLRQGRTEAFF
TRBJ2-1	TRBV5-1	CASSLRLRYNEQFF
TRBJ1-5	TRBV28	CASSGPRQGFSQPQHF
TRBJ1-1	TRBV7-8	CASSLVGGRGTEAFF
TRBJ1-5	TRBV28	CASSLYGYSNQPQHF
TRBJ1-1	TRBV15	CATSLDMNTEAFF
TRBJ1-4	TRBV2	CASSEGFGTNEKLFF
TRBJ2-4	TRBV28	CASRQRTGPKNIQYF
TRBJ1-6	TRBV12-3/TRBV12-4	CASSLGHKETLHF
TRBJ1-1	TRBV28	CASSTQGRAEAFF
TRBJ2-1	TRBV7-2	CASSSMPGYNEQFF
TRBJ1-1	TRBV15	CATSSPGMVLSAFF
TRBJ2-3	TRBV2	CASSERSDTQYF
TRBJ2-3	TRBV3-1	CASSGTGVPDTQYF
TRBJ2-4	TRBV6-2/TRBV6-3	CASSRPRGTKNIQYF
TRBJ2-3	TRBV11-2	CASSNHRVSSSTDTQYF
TRBJ1-1	TRBV12-3/TRBV12-4	CASSFWRGGEAFF
TRBJ2-6	TRBV3-1	CASSQARNSGANVLTF
TRBJ2-1	TRBV28	CASRKLGLSRNEQFF
TRBJ2-5	TRBV7-3	CASSLNGGGMETQYF
TRBJ1-2	TRBV27	CASSWDGQANYGYTF
TRBJ2-1	TRBV19	CASSRLGRTGNEQFF
TRBJ1-1	TRBV12-5	CASGLIGGLANTEAFF
TRBJ1-1	TRBV6-2/TRBV6-3	CASSYSSGFMNTEAFF
TRBJ1-2	TRBV5-1	CASSSIGQGGGYTF
TRBJ2-1	TRBV29-1	CSVDKAGQGNEQFF
TRBJ2-7	TRBV7-2	CASSLKTGLEQYF
TRBJ2-7	TRBV29-1	CSVVPGQGTYEQYF
TRBJ1-2	TRBV3-1	CASSLRQTRMGGYTF
TRBJ1-1	TRBV2	CASISIGTEAFF
TRBJ1-1	TRBV20-1	CSLQGIAFNTEAFF
TRBJ1-4	TRBV28	CASSPYRGWNEKLFF
TRBJ2-4	TRBV7-2	CASSPITGGRGIQYF
TRBJ1-1	TRBV5-1	CASRPRGWRTEAFF
TRBJ2-3	TRBV9	CASSAPRGQPTDTQYF
TRBJ1-4	TRBV18	CASSPTGPVNEKLFF
TRBJ1-1	TRBV25-1	CASSDPRGAGTEAFF
TRBJ1-1	TRBV20-1	CSAGRSQNTEAFF
TRBJ1-3	TRBV18	CASEGTAGNTIYF
TRBJ2-7	TRBV7-2	CASSPGTGPREQYF
TRBJ2-7	TRBV4-3	CASSPGQGGREQYF
TRBJ1-5	TRBV10-3	CAISESTQGYQPQHF
TRBJ2-5	TRBV6-1	CASSEVVDRTQYF
TRBJ1-4	TRBV5-1	CASSRIGTGNEKLFF
TRBJ2-3	TRBV5-6	CASIRTSGGFTDTQYF
TRBJ2-1	TRBV30	CAWSVRTSSYNEQFF
TRBJ2-1	TRBV6-1	CASSETGARQFF
TRBJ1-5	TRBV6-1	CASSEMVAAVLQHF
TRBJ2-5	TRBV12-3/TRBV12-4	CASSLGGAGQETQYF
TRBJ1-5	TRBV5-1	CASSLGINQPQHF
TRBJ2-3	TRBV11-3	CASSDWGRRWESTDTQYF
TRBJ1-1	TRBV12-3/TRBV12-4	CASSPDRASSPPGGGVEFTEAFF
TRBJ1-6	TRBV6-2/TRBV6-3	CASSHGQGSPLHF